The 19 T cell receptor beta chains listed next were all sequenced from one sample in a study of blood T cell repertoires in COVID-19. Some clones are missing from TCRdb's copy, which holds only in-frame ones; the method was immunoSEQ multiplex PCR. The sample contains about 190,000 clones, 85% to 90% of which appear only once. Sequenced material: peripheral blood. These receptors were obtained from a human donor in a cohort sampled during active COVID-19.

The V gene is TRBV6-2 or TRBV6-3, the J gene TRBJ2-7; possibly TRBD2 for D (6 bases). The CDR3 has 13 amino acids. Trimming pared 0 bases from V and 5 bases from J, leaving 8 bases between. Germline assignment: CDR1 MNHEY and CDR2 SVGEGT. CDR3 bases: TGTGCCAGCAGTTACTCGGGGACTGACGAGCAGTACTTC. This gives the protein CASSYSGTDEQYF.

This clone was seen just once. V usage is TRBV12-5 and J usage is TRBJ1-1; 7 bases are shared with TRBD1. Germline V gene lookup returns CDR1 LGHNT and CDR2 FRNRAP. After removal of 1 base from V and 6 bases from J, the junction contained 8 bases not matched to a gene. The CDR3 is 15 amino acids. CDR3 amino acids: CASGLAPTGVPEAFF. CDR3 sequence (DNA): TGTGCTAGTGGTTTGGCACCAACAGGGGTCCCTGAAGCTTTCTTT.

This chain connects TRBV5-1 to TRBJ2-1; a weak D match, TRBD2 (6 bases). Germline CDR1 reads SGHRS; CDR2 reads YFSETQ. V gave up 4 bases and J gave up 8 bases, with 28 bases separating them. The CDR3 runs 18 residues. Written as DNA, the CDR3 is TGCGCCAGCAGCCTCTTACCCTCACCGGGACTCCTTCCCGATGAGCAGTTCTTC. This gives the protein CASSLLPSPGLLPDEQFF.

The chain employs TRBV4-1 and TRBJ2-7, with 8 bases matching TRBD2. The CDR3 contains 14 residues. V was pared by 3 bases and J by 3 bases, with 4 bases of the junction left unmatched. The V gene's germline CDR1 is MGHRA and CDR2 YSYEKL. The CDR3 region is CASSQVAGSYEQYF. CDR3 bases: TGCGCCAGCAGCCAGGTAGCGGGAAGCTACGAGCAGTACTTC.

The chain recombines TRBV4-1 with TRBJ2-7, with D maybe TRBD1 (6 bases). This CDR3 comprises 15 residues. V lost 0 bases and J 8 bases, leaving 17 bases between the germline ends. Per the germline V gene, CDR1 is MGHRA and CDR2 is YSYEKL. The DNA for the CDR3 is TGCGCCAGCAGCCAAGAAGGCAGGATGAGGGACAAGCAGTACTTC. Translation gives CASSQEGRMRDKQYF.

The rearrangement links TRBV7-8 to TRBJ2-3; 9 nucleotides align to TRBD2. Germline-derived CDR1 and CDR2 are SGHVS and FQNEAQ. The V and J ends lost 2 bases and 4 bases, in that order; junction bases with no gene match: 7. This CDR3 comprises 16 residues. The CDR3 nucleotides read TGTGCCAGCAGCTTAACCGCGGGACTAGCCTCAGATACGCAGTATTTT. Encoded protein: CASSLTAGLASDTQYF.

The gene calls are TRBV7-9 and TRBJ1-1; TRBD1 agrees at 7 bases. Germline V gene sequence: CDR1 SEHNR, CDR2 FQNEAQ (reference sequence). This CDR3 region has 14 residues. Unmatched junction bases numbered 2, after V lost 1 base and J lost 3 bases. The CDR3 DNA reads as TGTGCCAGCAGCTTAGGACAGGGCGACACTGAAGCTTTCTTT. It translates to CASSLGQGDTEAFF.

This clone was recorded only once. V usage is TRBV2 and J usage is TRBJ2-5; 7 bases agree with TRBD2. Germline CDR1 and CDR2: SNHLY and FYNNEI. The trim removed 5 bases at V and 4 bases at J, leaving 7 bases unmatched. This CDR3 has 14 amino acids. This CDR3 is CASSRRGDGETQYF. CDR3 nucleotides: TGTGCCAGCAGTAGACGGGGGGACGGAGAGACCCAGTACTTC.

CDR3 nucleotide sequence: TGTGCCAGCAGCTTAGACGGACTCGGTATTGCTGAAGCTTTCTTT. Protein: CASSLDGLGIAEAFF. This chain uses TRBV7-2 with TRBJ1-1, with D unresolved. The length of the CDR3 is 15 residues. Germline lookup yields CDR1 SGHTA and CDR2 FQGNSA. Trimming took off 1 base at V and 6 bases at J, with 15 bases between the two ends.

CDR3 sequence: CASSPTGGYEKLFF. The CDR3 nucleotides are TGCGCCAGCAGCCCGACAGGGGGCTATGAAAAACTGTTTTTT. V gene TRBV5-1 combines with J gene TRBJ1-4, with 10 bases identical to TRBD1. The V gene end was trimmed by 4 bases and the J gene end by 6 bases; junction bases not matched to a gene: 3. The CDR3 runs 14 residues. CDR1 is SGHRS, CDR2 YFSETQ, per germline. Together with reference TRBV5-1 and TRBJ1-4, the CDR3 gives the full variable domain: KAGVTQTPRYLIKTRGQQVTLSCSPISGHRSVSWYQQTPGQGLQFLFEYFSETQRNKGNFPGRFSGRQFSNSRSEMNVSTLELGDSALYLCASSPTGGYEKLFFGSGTQLSVL.

J is TRBJ1-4 and V is TRBV2; D is undetermined. This CDR3 is built from 16 residues. Germline V gene sequence: CDR1 SNHLY, CDR2 FYNNEI. Trimming removed 4 bases at V and 0 bases at J, with 12 bases between. The CDR3 reads CASSVRQAATNEKLFF. The DNA of the CDR3 is TGTGCCAGCAGTGTCCGACAAGCCGCAACTAATGAAAAACTGTTTTTT. Complete variable domain (other parts from reference TRBV2 and TRBJ1-4): EPEVTQTPSHQVTQMGQEVILRCVPISNHLYFYWYRQILGQKVEFLVSFYNNEISEKSEIFDDQFSVERPDGSNFTLKIRSTKLEDSAMYFCASSVRQAATNEKLFFGSGTQLSVL.

V usage is TRBV30 and J usage is TRBJ2-5; TRBD1 is a possible D gene (6 bases). The CDR3 runs 12 residues. Looked up from germline, CDR1 is GTSNPN and CDR2 is SVGIG (reference sequence). Trimming pared 3 bases from V and 2 bases from J, leaving 7 bases between. This CDR3 reads CAWRQGQETQYF. The CDR3, as DNA: TGTGCCTGGAGGCAGGGGCAAGAGACCCAGTACTTC. Drawing the rest from reference TRBV30 and TRBJ2-5, the complete variable domain is SQTIHQWPATLVQPVGSPLSLECTVEGTSNPNLYWYRQAAGRGLQLLFYSVGIGQISSEVPQNLSASRPQDRQFILSSKKLLLSDSGFYLCAWRQGQETQYFGPGTRLLVL.

This chain joins TRBV21-1 and TRBJ2-4; the table assigns TRBD2, which was not confirmed against the DNA. TRBV21-1 is tagged as a pseudogene. This CDR3 contains 16 residues. This CDR3 is CASSRHSGRVKNIQYF. The CDR3 DNA follows: TGTGCCAGCAGCAGACATAGCGGGAGAGTCAAAAACATTCAGTACTTC.

This clone was seen just once. The chain couples TRBV6-2 or TRBV6-3 to TRBJ1-1; D remains unclear. The CDR3 sequence is 14 residues long. The V end was cut by 4 bases, the J end by 3 bases, with 12 bases between. Germline lookup yields CDR1 MNHEY and CDR2 SVGEGT. The CDR3 loop reads CASSWTSQHTEAFF. The CDR3 region has the DNA TGTGCCAGCAGTTGGACTTCCCAACACACTGAAGCTTTCTTT.

CDR3 amino acids: CASSLLQGMGLSGANVLTF. Written as DNA, the CDR3 is TGTGCCAGTAGTCTCCTCCAGGGAATGGGCCTTTCAGGGGCCAACGTCCTGACTTTC. J is TRBJ2-6 and V is TRBV19; a weak D match, TRBD1 (5 bases). CDR1 LNHDA and CDR2 SQIVND come from the germline V gene (reference sequence). Trimming stripped 5 bases from V and 4 bases from J, with 24 bases between. The CDR3 is 19 residues long.

This sequence joins TRBV4-2 and TRBJ1-2; D is undetermined. This CDR3 has 15 residues. Germline V gene data show CDR1 as LGHNA and CDR2 as YNFKEQ. The V end was cut by 4 bases, the J end by 4 bases, with 16 bases between. The DNA of the CDR3 is TGTGCCAGCAGCCCGTCGTACGGTCGGGGCTATGGCTACACCTTC. Protein: CASSPSYGRGYGYTF.

This clone appeared once. The rearrangement links TRBV4-1 to TRBJ1-2, with D possibly being TRBD1 (5 bases). Germline V gene lookup returns CDR1 MGHRA and CDR2 YSYEKL. V was trimmed by 1 base and J by 4 bases, leaving 16 bases between them. This CDR3 region has 16 residues. The CDR3 sequence: CASSQGGGTPSYGYTF. The CDR3 DNA follows: TGCGCCAGCAGCCAAGGGGGCGGAACACCTAGCTATGGCTACACCTTC.

As regards this clone: Within the sample, other DNA sequences also encode this same CDR3. The chain carries TRBV6-5 and TRBJ1-2; D unresolved. Germline V lookup: CDR1 MNHEY, CDR2 SVGAGI. V lost 0 bases and J 8 bases, leaving 7 bases between the germline ends. This CDR3 has 12 amino acids. CDR3 protein: CASSYSGGGYTF. In nucleotides, the CDR3 is TGTGCCAGCAGTTACTCAGGCGGAGGCTACACCTTC.

The chain uses TRBV14 and TRBJ2-1; 7 nucleotides line up with TRBD2. Trimming removed 0 bases from V and 4 bases from J; junction bases left unmatched: 15. CDR1 is SGHDN, CDR2 FVKESK, per germline. The CDR3 is 19 residues long. The chain's CDR3 is CASSQDRAGPEKLYNEQFF. CDR3 DNA: TGTGCCAGCAGCCAAGACCGAGCGGGGCCCGAAAAACTATACAATGAGCAGTTCTTC.